This TCR beta chain was sequenced in a study of T cell responses to AZD1222 COVID-19 vaccine. Findings of the study overall: Clonal diversity may have been underestimated, and the donors were mostly white British, with more females than males. There were vaccine-associated CD4 TCRs across spike, dominant at 160-218 and 743-854. In all cases, repertoires were sampled only after the peak T cell response.

V was clipped by 0 bases and J by 2 bases, with 9 bases between them. The CDR3 sequence is 15 residues long. From germline, CDR1 is SGHNT and CDR2 YYREEE (reference sequence). Sequenced by immunoSEQ multiplex PCR; TCRdb stores in-frame clones only, minus some. The sample has roughly 130,000 clones, 70% to 90% seen once. This clone came up once. The antigen remains undetermined. This TCR was recovered from an adult in good health. The input for sequencing was peripheral blood, taken on day 0 of AZD1222 vaccination. V is TRBV5-4 and J is TRBJ2-4; D is tentatively TRBD1 or TRBD2 (6 bases each). As DNA, the CDR3 is TGTGCCAGCAGCTTGGGAGGGGGGACCAAAAACATTCAGTACTTC. It translates to CASSLGGGTKNIQYF.